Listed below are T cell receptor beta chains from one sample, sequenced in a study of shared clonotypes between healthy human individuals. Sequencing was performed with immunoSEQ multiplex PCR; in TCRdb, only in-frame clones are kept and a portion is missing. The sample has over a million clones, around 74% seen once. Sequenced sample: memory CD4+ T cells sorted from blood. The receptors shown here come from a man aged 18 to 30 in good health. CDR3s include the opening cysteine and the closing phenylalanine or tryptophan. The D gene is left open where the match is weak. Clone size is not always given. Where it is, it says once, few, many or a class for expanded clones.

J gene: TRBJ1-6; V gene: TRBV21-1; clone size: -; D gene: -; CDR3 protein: CASSNRVRNSPLHF; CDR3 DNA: TGTGCCAGCAGTAACAGGGTGAGGAATTCACCCCTCCACTTT
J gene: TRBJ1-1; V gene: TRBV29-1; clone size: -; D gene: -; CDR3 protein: CSVARGVAGNTEAFF; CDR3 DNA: TGCAGCGTGGCCCGGGGGGTTGCTGGGAACACTGAAGCTTTCTTT
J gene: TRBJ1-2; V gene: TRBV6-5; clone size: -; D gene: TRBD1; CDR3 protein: CASSYEGTGGLGYTF; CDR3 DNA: TGTGCCAGCAGTTACGAGGGGACAGGGGGCCTGGGCTACACCTTC
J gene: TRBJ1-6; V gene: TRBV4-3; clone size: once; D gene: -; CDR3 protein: CASSQHWDNSPLHF; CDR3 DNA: TGCGCCAGCAGCCAGCATTGGGATAATTCACCCCTCCACTTT
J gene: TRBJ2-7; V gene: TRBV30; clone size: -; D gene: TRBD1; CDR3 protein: CAWNPGQGARNEQYF; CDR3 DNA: TGTGCCTGGAATCCGGGACAGGGGGCTAGGAACGAGCAGTACTTC
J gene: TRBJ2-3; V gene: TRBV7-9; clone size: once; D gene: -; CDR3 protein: CASSFTTGPQYF; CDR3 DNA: TGTGCCAGCAGCTTCACCACAGGCCCGCAGTATTTT
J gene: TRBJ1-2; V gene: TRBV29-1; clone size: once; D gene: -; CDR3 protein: CSVELDYGYTF; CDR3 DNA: TGCAGCGTTGAACTAGACTATGGCTACACCTTC
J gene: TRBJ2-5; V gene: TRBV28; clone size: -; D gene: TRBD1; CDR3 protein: CASTQGGQETQYF; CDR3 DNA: TGTGCCAGCACACAGGGGGGCCAAGAGACCCAGTACTTC
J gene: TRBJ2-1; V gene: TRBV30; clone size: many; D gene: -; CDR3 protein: CAWSTNEQFF; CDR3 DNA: TGTGCCTGGAGTACTAATGAGCAGTTCTTC
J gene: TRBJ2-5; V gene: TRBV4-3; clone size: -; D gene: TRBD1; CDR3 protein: CASSQDRQGGETQYF; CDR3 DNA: TGCGCCAGCAGCCAAGACCGACAGGGGGGTGAGACCCAGTACTTC
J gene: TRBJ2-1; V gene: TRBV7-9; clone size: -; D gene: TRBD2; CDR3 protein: CASSLAGGSDEQFF; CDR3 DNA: TGTGCCAGCAGCCTAGCGGGAGGAAGCGATGAGCAGTTCTTC
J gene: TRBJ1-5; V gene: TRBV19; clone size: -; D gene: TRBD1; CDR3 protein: CASLQRTGGVNSNQPQHF; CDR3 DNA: TGTGCCAGTCTCCAGAGGACAGGGGGGGTCAATAGCAATCAGCCCCAGCATTTT
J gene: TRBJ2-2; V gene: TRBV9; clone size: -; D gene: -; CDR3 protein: CASSVATMSERFTGELFF; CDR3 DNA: TGTGCCAGCAGCGTAGCTACAATGAGTGAACGGTTCACCGGGGAGCTGTTTTTT
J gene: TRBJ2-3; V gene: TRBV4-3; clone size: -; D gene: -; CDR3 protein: CASSQEGSSTDTQYF; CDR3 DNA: TGCGCCAGCAGCCAAGAGGGCAGCAGCACAGATACGCAGTATTTT
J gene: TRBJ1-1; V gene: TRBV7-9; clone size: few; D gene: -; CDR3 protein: CASSLELVAFF; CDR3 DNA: TGTGCCAGCAGCTTAGAGTTGGTAGCTTTCTTT
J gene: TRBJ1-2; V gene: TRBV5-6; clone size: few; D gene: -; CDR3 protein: CASHKGEGYGYTF; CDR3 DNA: TGTGCCAGCCATAAAGGGGAGGGCTATGGCTACACCTTC
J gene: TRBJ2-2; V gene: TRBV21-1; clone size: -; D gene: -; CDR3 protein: CASSSPSPRGGTGELFF; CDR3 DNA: TGTGCCAGCAGCTCCCCTTCCCCGAGGGGGGGCACCGGGGAGCTGTTTTTT
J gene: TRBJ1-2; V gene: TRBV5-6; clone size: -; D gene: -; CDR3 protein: CASSLASINYGYTF; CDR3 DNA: TGTGCCAGCAGCTTGGCTTCTATCAACTATGGCTACACCTTC
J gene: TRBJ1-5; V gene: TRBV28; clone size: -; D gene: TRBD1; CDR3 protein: CACSEQRDSWQPQHF; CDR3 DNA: TGTGCCTGCAGCGAACAAAGGGACAGTTGGCAGCCCCAGCATTTT
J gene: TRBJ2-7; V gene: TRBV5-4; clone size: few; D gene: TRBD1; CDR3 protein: CASSIGQAYEQYF; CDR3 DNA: TGTGCCAGCAGCATAGGACAGGCCTACGAGCAGTACTTC
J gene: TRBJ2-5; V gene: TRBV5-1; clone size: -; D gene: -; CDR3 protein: CASSSDPRPGTQYF; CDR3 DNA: TGCGCCAGCAGCTCCGACCCCCGACCAGGGACCCAGTACTTC
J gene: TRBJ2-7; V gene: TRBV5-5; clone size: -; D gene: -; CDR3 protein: CASSPLSGDPYEQYF; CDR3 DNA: TGTGCCAGCAGCCCTCTGTCGGGGGATCCCTACGAGCAGTACTTC
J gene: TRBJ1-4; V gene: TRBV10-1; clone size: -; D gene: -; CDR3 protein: CASSVGPNNEKLFF; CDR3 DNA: TGCGCCAGCAGTGTTGGCCCAAACAATGAAAAACTGTTTTTT
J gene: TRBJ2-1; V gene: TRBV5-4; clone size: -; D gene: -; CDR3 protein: CASSPDPYNEQFF; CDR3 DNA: TGTGCCAGCAGCCCGGATCCCTACAATGAGCAGTTCTTC
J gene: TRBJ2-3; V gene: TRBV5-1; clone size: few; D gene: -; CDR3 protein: CASSLGRTARDDTQYF; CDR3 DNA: TGCGCCAGCAGCTTGGGGAGGACTGCGAGGGACGATACGCAGTATTTT
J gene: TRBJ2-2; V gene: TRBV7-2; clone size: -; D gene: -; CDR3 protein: CASSRQENTGELFF; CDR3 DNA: TGTGCCAGCTCGAGACAGGAGAACACCGGGGAGCTGTTTTTT
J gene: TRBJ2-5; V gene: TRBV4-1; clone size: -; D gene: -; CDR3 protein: CASSHRAQETQYF; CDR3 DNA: TGCGCCAGCAGTCACAGGGCCCAAGAGACCCAGTACTTC
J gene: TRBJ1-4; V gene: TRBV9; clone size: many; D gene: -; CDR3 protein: CASSGGETNEKLFF; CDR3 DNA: TGTGCCAGCAGCGGGGGGGAAACTAATGAAAAACTGTTTTTT
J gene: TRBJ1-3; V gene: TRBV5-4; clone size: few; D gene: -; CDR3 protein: CASSSPESSGNTIYF; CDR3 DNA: TGTGCCAGCAGCTCACCGGAGAGCTCTGGAAACACCATATATTTT
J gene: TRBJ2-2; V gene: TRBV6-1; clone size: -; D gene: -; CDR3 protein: CASSEVVNTGELFF; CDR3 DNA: TGTGCCAGCAGTGAAGTGGTTAACACCGGGGAGCTGTTTTTT
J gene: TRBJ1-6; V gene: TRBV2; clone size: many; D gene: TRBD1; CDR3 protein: CASGQGENSPLHF; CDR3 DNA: TGTGCCAGCGGTCAGGGGGAAAATTCACCCCTCCACTTT
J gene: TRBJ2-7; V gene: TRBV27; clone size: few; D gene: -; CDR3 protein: CASSKTSAVQYF; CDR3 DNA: TGTGCCAGCAGCAAGACTAGTGCTGTGCAGTACTTC
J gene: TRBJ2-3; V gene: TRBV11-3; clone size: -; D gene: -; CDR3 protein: CASSLGTRSTDTQYF; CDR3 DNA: TGTGCCAGCAGCTTAGGGACCCGGAGCACAGATACGCAGTATTTT
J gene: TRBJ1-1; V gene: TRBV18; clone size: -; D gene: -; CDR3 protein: CASSPTRDAEAFF; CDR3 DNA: TGTGCCAGCTCACCTACTAGGGACGCTGAAGCTTTCTTT
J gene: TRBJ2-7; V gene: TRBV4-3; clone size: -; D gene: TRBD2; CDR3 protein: CASSQSVGGRFSYEQYF; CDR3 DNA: TGCGCCAGCAGCCAATCGGTCGGCGGGAGGTTTTCCTACGAGCAGTACTTC
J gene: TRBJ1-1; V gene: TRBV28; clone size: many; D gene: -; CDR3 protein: CASSEMNTEAFF; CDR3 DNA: TGTGCCAGCAGCGAGATGAACACTGAAGCTTTCTTT
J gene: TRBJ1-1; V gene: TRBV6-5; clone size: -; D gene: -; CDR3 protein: CASSRGQGTEAFF; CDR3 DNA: TGTGCCAGCAGTCGGGGGCAAGGGACTGAAGCTTTCTTT
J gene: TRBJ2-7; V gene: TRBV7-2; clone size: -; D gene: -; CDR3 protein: CASSLLSQGAGGRYEQYF; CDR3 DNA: TGTGCCAGCAGCTTACTCTCCCAGGGGGCGGGAGGGCGGTACGAGCAGTACTTC
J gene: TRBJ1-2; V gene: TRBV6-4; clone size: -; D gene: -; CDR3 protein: CASSDSRGYTF; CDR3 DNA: TGTGCCAGCAGTGACTCGCGTGGCTACACCTTC
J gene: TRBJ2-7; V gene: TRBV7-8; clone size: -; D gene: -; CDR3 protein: CASSPPDLYEQYF; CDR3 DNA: TGTGCCAGCAGCCCGCCCGACTTGTACGAGCAGTACTTC
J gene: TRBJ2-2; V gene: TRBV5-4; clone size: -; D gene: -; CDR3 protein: CASRPAVGGELFF; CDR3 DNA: TGTGCCAGCAGACCAGCAGTGGGCGGGGAGCTGTTTTTT
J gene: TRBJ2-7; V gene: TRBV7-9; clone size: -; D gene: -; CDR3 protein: CASSLVAVTYSYEQYF; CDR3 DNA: TGTGCCAGCAGCTTAGTTGCGGTCACCTACTCCTACGAGCAGTACTTC
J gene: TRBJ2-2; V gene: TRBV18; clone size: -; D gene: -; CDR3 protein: CASSPPGWNTGELFF; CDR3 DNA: TGTGCCAGCTCACCCCCGGGCTGGAACACCGGGGAGCTGTTTTTT
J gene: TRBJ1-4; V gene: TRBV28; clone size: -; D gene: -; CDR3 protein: CASSPVETAKLEKLFF; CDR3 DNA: TGTGCCAGCAGTCCAGTAGAGACAGCCAAACTCGAAAAACTGTTTTTT
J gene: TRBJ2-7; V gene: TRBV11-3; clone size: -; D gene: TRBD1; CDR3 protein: CASSLMTGQPYEQYF; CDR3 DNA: TGTGCCAGCAGCTTAATGACGGGACAGCCCTACGAGCAGTACTTC
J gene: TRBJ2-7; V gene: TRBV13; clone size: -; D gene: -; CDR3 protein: CASSLWGFVHEQYF; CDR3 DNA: TGTGCCAGCAGCTTATGGGGGTTCGTCCACGAGCAGTACTTC
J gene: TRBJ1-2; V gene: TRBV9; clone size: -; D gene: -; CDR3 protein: CASSAGQSNDYGYTF; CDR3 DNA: TGTGCCAGCAGCGCAGGACAGAGCAACGACTATGGCTACACCTTC
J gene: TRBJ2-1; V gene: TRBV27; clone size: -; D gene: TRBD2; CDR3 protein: CASSAVAGNEQFF; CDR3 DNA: TGTGCCAGCAGTGCCGTAGCGGGCAATGAGCAGTTCTTC
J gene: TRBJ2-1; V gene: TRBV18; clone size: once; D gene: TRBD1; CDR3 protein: CASSTGQGREQFF; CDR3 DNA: TGTGCCAGCTCGACGGGACAGGGCCGTGAGCAGTTCTTC
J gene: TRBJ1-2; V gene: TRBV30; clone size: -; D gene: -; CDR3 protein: CAWSLPDSFFNYGYTF; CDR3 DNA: TGTGCCTGGAGTCTCCCCGACAGCTTTTTTAACTATGGCTACACCTTC
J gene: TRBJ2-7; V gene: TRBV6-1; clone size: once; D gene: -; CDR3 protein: CAGSQSAGGSYEQYF; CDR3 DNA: TGTGCCGGGAGTCAATCGGCTGGGGGCTCATACGAGCAGTACTTC
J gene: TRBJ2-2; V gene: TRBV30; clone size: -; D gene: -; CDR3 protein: CASQGPGELFF; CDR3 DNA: TGTGCCTCGCAGGGGCCCGGGGAGCTGTTTTTT
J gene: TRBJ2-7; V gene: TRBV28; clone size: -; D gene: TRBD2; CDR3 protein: CASLAGYEQYF; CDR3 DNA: TGTGCCAGTCTAGCGGGGTACGAGCAGTACTTC